These T cell receptor beta chains were read from a single sample in a study of Graves' ophthalmopathy and Graves' hyperthyroidism. MiXCR, run by TCRdb on the multiplex PCR reads, gives a single entry per CDR3 protein. The table has over 450,000 distinct CDR3 sequences, around 14% seen once; the top ten hold over 8%. The sequencing sample was made of blood. These receptors originate from a woman in her twenties or thirties with Graves' ophthalmopathy. Each CDR3 is given with its conserved first and last residue. Each record gives: V gene, J gene, CDR3 protein.

>TRBV30|TRBJ1-3
CAWSVASSGNTIYF
>TRBV5-1|TRBJ2-7
CASSQNRDRGEQYF
>TRBV6-7|TRBJ1-2
CASSYSKVQPGYTF
>TRBV6-5|TRBJ2-2
CASSYSKGTGELFF
>TRBV9|TRBJ1-1
CASSARPGVTFF
>TRBV28|TRBJ1-2
CASLDGSNYGYTF
>TRBV24-1|TRBJ2-5
CATSGAQDARLETQYF
>TRBV6-1|TRBJ1-6
CASSINQGGSSPLHF
>TRBV6-1|TRBJ2-4
CASRPEPPARGNIQYF
>TRBV24-1|TRBJ1-5
CATSDSGRAPNQPQHF
>TRBV12-3/TRBV12-4|TRBJ1-1
CASMGQGTAFF
>TRBV28|TRBJ1-2
CASSLDGLGANYGYTF
>TRBV2|TRBJ1-5
CASSVLRGTGGESNQPQHF
>TRBV28|TRBJ2-7
CASSGGGTAYEQYF
>TRBV24-1|TRBJ2-7
CATSDPDRAEQYF
>TRBV18|TRBJ1-1
CASSPPPNTEAFF
>TRBV15|TRBJ2-3
CATSREEGRTQYF